The clone carrying this T cell receptor beta chain occurred once. Antigen specificity is unknown. The data originate from a study of cytomegalovirus exposure and HLA in healthy donors. Study in general: As released early, the data held 65 million to 90 million unique TCRs from HLA-typed donors.

CDR1 is KGHSY, CDR2 FQNENV, per germline. The CDR3 spans 15 residues. The V end was cut by 3 bases, the J end by 0 bases, with 11 bases between. PCR used 60 Vbeta primers and 13 Jbeta primers. Assay: immunoSEQ multiplex PCR; the TCRdb copy retains only in-frame clones and omits some. This table has 130,000 or so clones, 61% appearing once. Study conclusions and caveats: TRBV6-2, TRBV6-3 and other indistinguishable V segments were excluded.

The chain employs TRBV16 and TRBJ1-1, with unresolved D. The clonotype comes from a male donor in good health and CMV-seronegative. Specimen: PBMCs. The CDR3 is CASSQLRKLNTEAFF. In DNA form, the CDR3 reads TGTGCCAGCAGCCAGTTGAGGAAGTTGAACACTGAAGCTTTCTTT.